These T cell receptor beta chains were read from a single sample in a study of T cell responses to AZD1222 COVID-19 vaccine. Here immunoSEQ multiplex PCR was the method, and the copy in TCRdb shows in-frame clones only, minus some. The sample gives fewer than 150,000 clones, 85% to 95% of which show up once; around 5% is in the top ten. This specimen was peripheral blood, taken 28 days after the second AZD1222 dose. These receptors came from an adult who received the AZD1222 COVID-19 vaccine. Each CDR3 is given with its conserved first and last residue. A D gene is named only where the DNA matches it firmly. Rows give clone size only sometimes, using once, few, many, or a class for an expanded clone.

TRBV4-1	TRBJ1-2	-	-	TGCGCCAGCAGCCAAGACGTGGGTTGGGGTGGCTACACCTTC	CASSQDVGWGGYTF
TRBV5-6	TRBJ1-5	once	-	TGTGCCAGCAGCCTGAGGGTTAGCAATCAGCCCCAGCATTTT	CASSLRVSNQPQHF
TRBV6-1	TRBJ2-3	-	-	TGTGCCAGCAGTGTTCATAAGCGGTATAGCACAGATACGCAGTATTTT	CASSVHKRYSTDTQYF
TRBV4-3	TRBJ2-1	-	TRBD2	TGCGCCAGCAGCCGAGGGACTAGCGAGAACAATGAGCAGTTCTTC	CASSRGTSENNEQFF
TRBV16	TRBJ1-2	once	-	TGTGCCAGCAGCCAGCTCGTCCGTGACTATGGCTACACCTTC	CASSQLVRDYGYTF
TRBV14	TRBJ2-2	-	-	TGTGCCAGCAGCCAAGATGATCCCGGGGAGCTGTTTTTT	CASSQDDPGELFF
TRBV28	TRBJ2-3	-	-	TGTGCCAGCAGGTTTGCCCCGGACATCGGCACAGATACGCAGTATTTT	CASRFAPDIGTDTQYF
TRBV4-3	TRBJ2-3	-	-	TGCGCCAGCAGCCAAGATTCGTCTAGCTTGGGCACAGATACGCAGTATTTT	CASSQDSSSLGTDTQYF
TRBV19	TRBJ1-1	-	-	TGTGCCAGTAGTAGTGCGGGGGCAGACACTGAAGCTTTCTTT	CASSSAGADTEAFF
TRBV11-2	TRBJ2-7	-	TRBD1	TGTGCCAGCAGCCGGGACAGCACACCCTACGAGCAGTACTTC	CASSRDSTPYEQYF
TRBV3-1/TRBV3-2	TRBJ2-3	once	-	TGTGCCAGCAGCCCGTCCGGTAAAACAGATACGCAGTATTTT	CASSPSGKTDTQYF
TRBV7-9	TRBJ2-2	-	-	TGTGCCAGCAGCGTATCCGGGACCACGAACACCGGGGAGCTGTTTTTT	CASSVSGTTNTGELFF
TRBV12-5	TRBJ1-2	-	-	TGTGCTAGTGGCCCCCTTTCCCGAGATGGCTACACCTTC	CASGPLSRDGYTF
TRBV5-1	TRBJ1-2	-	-	TGCGCCAGCAGTCCGGACGGGACGGGCTATGGCTACACCTTC	CASSPDGTGYGYTF
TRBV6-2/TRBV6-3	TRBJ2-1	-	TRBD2	TGTGCCAGCACCCCCCGGGCTAGCGGGAGGGCCGATGAGCAGTTCTTC	CASTPRASGRADEQFF
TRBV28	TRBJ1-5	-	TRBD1	TGTGCCAGCCGATCGCGGACAGGTAGCAATCAGCCCCAGCATTTT	CASRSRTGSNQPQHF